The sequence of this T cell receptor (beta chain) was determined in a study of T cell responses to AZD1222 COVID-19 vaccine. General study points: Increases in Spike-specific TCR breadth and depth were seen after two AZD1222 doses. Across spike, vaccine-associated CD4 TCRs were found, dominant at 160-218 and 743-854.

A word on this clone: Its specificity is not known.

The method was immunoSEQ multiplex PCR; TCRdb's version includes in-frame clones alone and lacks a portion of them. The sample lists some 150,000 clones, approximately 85% seen once, with approximately 8% in the top ten. The CDR3 consists of 15 residues. With 3 bases removed from V and 4 bases from J, the gap between germline ends came to 14 bases. From germline, CDR1 is LNHDA and CDR2 SQIVND (reference sequence). The clonotype originates from an adult who received the MenACWY meningococcal vaccine as a control. The source material was peripheral blood, sampled 28 days after the second dose of the MenACWY control vaccine. V is TRBV19 and J is TRBJ2-3; D might be TRBD1 (7 bases). This chain's CDR3 is CASSILSRGADTQYF. CDR3 DNA: TGTGCCAGTAGTATCTTGAGCAGGGGGGCAGATACGCAGTATTTT.